This T cell receptor (beta chain) was recovered during a study of blood T cell repertoires in COVID-19. For the study at large: Both acute and convalescent COVID-19 samples were obtained from the United States, Italy and Spain. PBMCs, B-cell-depleted T cells, or T cells provided the cDNA or gDNA that made up the material.

After removal of 2 bases from V and 6 bases from J, the junction contained 3 bases not matched to a gene. Germline values: CDR1 LGHNA, CDR2 YSLEER. The CDR3 is made up of 15 amino acids. Authors' methods: Reference gene primers were amplified, and this amplification served to estimate nucleated cell counts. TCRdb's copy holds only in-frame clones and misses some; the assay was immunoSEQ multiplex PCR. The V and J calls and the clone size are those of that table, but D and trimming were determined from the DNA. Of approximately 210,000 clones detected, over 80% appear once; the ten largest clones hold under 3%.

This clonotype was sampled from a woman in her 70s with active or convalescent COVID-19. Sequences were obtained from peripheral blood. V gene TRBV4-3 combines with J gene TRBJ2-1, with 11 bases fitting TRBD1. CDR3 bases: TGCGCCAGCAGCCAAAGGGGGACAGGGGGCAATGAGCAGTTCTTC. This encodes CASSQRGTGGNEQFF.